The next 26 T cell receptor beta chains were all read from a single sample in a study of T cell repertoires in ileal Crohn's disease. Assay used: immunoSEQ multiplex PCR; TCRdb lists only in-frame clones, some missing. Here the sample spans some 16,000 clones, just over 90% being singletons. Material for sequencing was ileal tissue. The receptors here all came from an adult with Crohn's disease.

This clone was detected only a few times. The chain is built from TRBV7-2 and TRBJ2-1; TRBD2 agrees at 11 bases. V gave up 2 bases and J gave up 3 bases; unmatched junction bases: 6. This CDR3 is built from 17 residues. The germline gives CDR1 SGHTA, CDR2 FQGNSA. The CDR3 region has the DNA TGTGCCAGCAGCTTATCTAGCGGGGGGCAGGGCTACAATGAGCAGTTCTTC. This codes for CASSLSSGGQGYNEQFF.

The chain has TRBV7-9 and TRBJ1-6; TRBD1 aligns across 9 bases. V dropped 1 base and J dropped 5; count of bases not matched to a gene: 0. This CDR3 has 15 amino acids. Germline V gene data show CDR1 as SEHNR and CDR2 as FQNEAQ (reference sequence). The CDR3, as DNA: TGTGCCAGCAGCTTAGGGGACAGGGATAATTCACCCCTCCACTTT. Its protein is CASSLGDRDNSPLHF.

The chain carries TRBV10-2 and TRBJ2-1; perhaps TRBD1 as D (6 bases). V lost 5 bases, J lost 15 bases, and 17 bases lay in between. Germline values: CDR1 WSHSY, CDR2 SAAADI. The CDR3 runs to 12 residues. The CDR3 DNA sequence: TGCGCCAGCAGTCGTACAGGGACCAGTGTGTTCTTC. Translating it yields CASSRTGTSVFF.

This clone was detected a few times. The chain has TRBV11-2 and TRBJ1-1, with D perhaps TRBD1 (5 bases). V shed 5 bases and J shed 5 bases, with 12 bases lying between them. CDR1 is SGHAT and CDR2 is FQNNGV in the germline V gene. The CDR3 runs 13 residues. In DNA form, the CDR3 reads TGTGCCAGCAGCCAGGGAAGGGGAACTGAAGCTTTCTTT. Translation: CASSQGRGTEAFF.

This chain connects TRBV7-2 to TRBJ1-1; TRBD1 is a possible D gene (6 bases). CDR1 SGHTA and CDR2 FQGNSA come from the germline V gene. The CDR3 totals 14 residues. V was trimmed by 5 bases and J by 6 bases, leaving 16 bases between them. CDR3 coding DNA: TGTGCCAGCAGCATCAGACAGGTATCAGCTGAAGCTTTCTTT. Translated: CASSIRQVSAEAFF. Complete variable domain (other parts from reference TRBV7-2 and TRBJ1-1): GAGVSQSPSNKVTEKGKDVELRCDPISGHTALYWYRQSLGQGLEFLIYFQGNSAPDKSGLPSDRFSAERTGGSVSTLTIQRTQQEDSAVYLCASSIRQVSAEAFFGQGTRLTVV.

The chain has TRBV30 and TRBJ1-1; D is ambiguous. This CDR3 has 13 residues. V lost 7 bases and J lost 0, with 12 bases in between. The germline V gene encodes CDR1 GTSNPN and CDR2 SVGIG (reference sequence). CDR3 sequence reads: CASHDTMNTEAFF. The CDR3 DNA follows: TGTGCCTCTCACGACACCATGAACACTGAAGCTTTCTTT.

The J gene is TRBJ2-7, the V gene TRBV4-1; 7 bases match TRBD1. CDR3 size: 13 residues. V shed 3 bases, J shed 5 bases, and the junction held 4 bases outside the gene matches. The germline gives CDR1 MGHRA, CDR2 YSYEKL. The CDR3 reads CASSHRTGDEQYF. The CDR3 DNA sequence: TGCGCCAGCAGCCACCGCACAGGGGACGAGCAGTACTTC.

V and J are TRBV7-3 and TRBJ1-1, with a tentative D call TRBD1 (5 bases). V was clipped by 5 bases and J by 4 bases, with 14 bases between them. Germline loops: CDR1 SGHTA, CDR2 FQGTGA. This CDR3 has 14 residues. DNA for the CDR3: TGTGCCAGCAGCCCGGGGGGGATGGGCACTGAAGCTTTCTTT. Its translation: CASSPGGMGTEAFF.

The chain employs TRBV7-9 and TRBJ2-3; the match to TRBD1 covers 8 bases. CDR3 size: 14 residues. Germline loops: CDR1 SEHNR, CDR2 FQNEAQ (reference sequence). Losses at the gene ends were 3 bases for V and 4 bases for J; bases not matched to a gene: 3. CDR3 amino acids: CASSFRGLADTQYF. The DNA for the CDR3 is TGTGCCAGCAGCTTCAGGGGGCTGGCAGATACGCAGTATTTT.

This sequence joins TRBV2 and TRBJ2-5; D is uncertain. CDR1 is SNHLY, CDR2 FYNNEI, per germline. CDR3 length: 14 amino acids. V was clipped by 2 bases and J by 0 bases, with 7 bases between them. CDR3 region: CASSESGHQETQYF. For the CDR3, the DNA is TGTGCCAGCAGTGAAAGTGGGCACCAAGAGACCCAGTACTTC.

This sequence joins TRBV2 and TRBJ1-4; the match to TRBD1 covers 7 bases. Germline loops: CDR1 SNHLY, CDR2 FYNNEI. Trimming removed 3 bases from V and 4 bases from J; junction bases left unmatched: 2. CDR3 length equals 14 residues. The CDR3 loop is CASSEGTDNEKLFF. CDR3 DNA sequence: TGTGCCAGCAGTGAGGGGACAGATAATGAAAAACTGTTTTTT.

This chain uses TRBV9 with TRBJ1-2; possibly TRBD1 for D (6 bases). Germline V gene lookup returns CDR1 SGDLS and CDR2 YYNGEE. The CDR3 covers 15 residues. V dropped 0 bases and J dropped 2 bases, with 11 bases sitting between them. DNA of the CDR3: TGTGCCAGCAGCGTAGGGGCAGGGACAAACTATGGCTACACCTTC. Translating gives CASSVGAGTNYGYTF.

The rearrangement uses TRBV5-4 and TRBJ2-2, with 7 bases aligning to TRBD1. J lost 6 bases, V lost 0 bases, and 5 bases had no gene match. Germline-derived CDR1 and CDR2 are SGHNT and YYREEE (reference sequence). The CDR3 sequence is 15 residues long. The CDR3 nucleotides read TGTGCCAGCAGCTTGGGACAGGGAACCGCCGGGGAGCTGTTTTTT. Protein sequence: CASSLGQGTAGELFF.

V and J are TRBV10-3 and TRBJ2-2; D is possibly TRBD2 (5 bases). Trimming shortened V by 10 bases and J by 6 bases, and 15 bases separated the two germline ends. Germline V CDR1 and CDR2: ENHRY, SYGVKD. This CDR3 contains 13 residues. The CDR3 DNA reads TGTGCCACCCGATTGAGGGTTCCCGGGGAGCTGTTTTTT. Residues: CATRLRVPGELFF.

The chain couples TRBV5-6 to TRBJ2-7; 7 bases are shared with TRBD1. V trimming: 4 bases; J trimming: 0 bases; junction bases outside the gene matches: 13. From germline, CDR1 is SGHDT and CDR2 YYEEEE. This CDR3 has 17 amino acids. The CDR3: CASSNYGRDSSSYEQYF. The CDR3 DNA sequence: TGTGCCAGCAGCAATTATGGCCGGGACAGCAGCTCCTACGAGCAGTACTTC.

The chain carries TRBV9 and TRBJ2-7, with 9 bases lining up with TRBD1. The J segment lost 5 bases and the V segment lost 4 bases, leaving 10 bases of the junction unmatched. The germline V gene encodes CDR1 SGDLS and CDR2 YYNGEE. This CDR3 is built from 15 residues. Written as DNA, the CDR3 is TGTGCCAGCAGCCTTGGGACAGGGCCGTCCCACGAGCAGTACTTC. It yields the protein CASSLGTGPSHEQYF.

The V call is TRBV10-3, the J call TRBJ2-2; TRBD2 matches at 11 bases. The CDR3 has 15 amino acids. Germline V lookup: CDR1 ENHRY, CDR2 SYGVKD. The V segment lost 3 bases and the J segment 3 bases; nucleotides outside the gene matches: 0. The CDR3 bases are TGTGCCATCAGTGAACTAGCGGGGGACACCGGGGAGCTGTTTTTT. As protein: CAISELAGDTGELFF.

J is TRBJ1-2 and V is TRBV5-1, with D perhaps TRBD1 (5 bases). This CDR3 contains 13 residues. Germline CDR1 is SGHRS and CDR2 is YFSETQ. The ends were cut back, 2 bases at V and 2 bases at J, with 7 bases in the middle. CDR3 region: CASSFGGNYGYTF. The CDR3 DNA reads TGCGCCAGCAGCTTTGGGGGGAACTATGGCTACACCTTC.

A few counts support this clone. J is TRBJ2-7 and V is TRBV4-2; D may be TRBD1 (6 bases). Trimming pared 8 bases from V and 4 bases from J, leaving 18 bases between. Germline assignment: CDR1 LGHNA and CDR2 YNFKEQ. CDR3 length: 14 amino acids. In DNA form, the CDR3 reads TGTGCCAGCTCCTTACCGGGACACGGTTACGAGCAGTACTTC. As protein: CASSLPGHGYEQYF.

In its sample, this clone was seen once. The chain has TRBV11-2 and TRBJ2-7; no clear D. Between the trimmed V and J ends, which lost 3 bases and 0 bases, there was a span of 12 bases. The germline V gene encodes CDR1 SGHAT and CDR2 FQNNGV. The CDR3 is made up of 15 amino acids. Here the CDR3 reads CASSFSPGSSYEQYF. The CDR3 region has the DNA TGTGCCAGCAGCTTTAGTCCAGGTAGCTCCTACGAGCAGTACTTC.

The chain combines TRBV14 with TRBJ1-1, with D tentatively TRBD1 (6 bases). The germline V and J ends were trimmed by 8 bases and 5 bases, with 12 bases remaining between them. Germline V gives CDR1 SGHDN, CDR2 FVKESK. The CDR3 is made up of 12 amino acids. In DNA, the CDR3 is TGTGCCAGCGGACAGATTGAAACTGAAGCTTTCTTT. Its translation: CASGQIETEAFF.

The chain has TRBV25-1 and TRBJ2-5; D remains ambiguous. V lost 2 bases and J lost 7, with 8 bases in between. Germline CDR1 reads MGHDK; CDR2 reads SYGVNS. CDR3 length equals 12 residues. The CDR3 DNA sequence: TGTGCCAGCAGTGAACTAACCTCGACCCAGTACTTC. It yields the protein CASSELTSTQYF.

The rearrangement links TRBV6-6 to TRBJ2-1, with D possibly matching TRBD1 (5 bases). The CDR3 totals 12 residues. Germline CDR1 and CDR2: MNHNY and SVGAGI (reference sequence). V dropped 7 bases and J dropped 3 bases, with 7 bases sitting between them. The CDR3 is CASKGIYNEQFF. The CDR3 nucleotides are TGTGCCAGCAAGGGGATCTACAATGAGCAGTTCTTC.

The J gene is TRBJ2-7, the V gene TRBV2, with TRBD1 matching over 9 bases. This CDR3 comprises 14 residues. Germline CDR1 reads SNHLY; CDR2 reads FYNNEI. With 4 bases clipped from V and 2 bases from J, the junction kept 3 bases outside the gene matches. The CDR3 is CASSVRTGAYEQYF. The CDR3 DNA follows: TGTGCCAGCAGTGTGCGGACAGGGGCCTACGAGCAGTACTTC.

The chain recombines TRBV4-2 with TRBJ1-5; D uncertain. Per germline, CDR1 LGHNA and CDR2 YNFKEQ. The CDR3 sequence is 20 residues long. V shed 0 bases and J shed 4 bases, with 25 bases lying between them. For the CDR3, the DNA is TGTGCCAGCAGCCAAGACCCCCAAGCGGGGATCGACTTAGCAAATCAGCCCCAGCATTTT. This translates into CASSQDPQAGIDLANQPQHF.

The chain has TRBV5-1 and TRBJ2-5; 7 bases match TRBD1. Germline V gene sequence: CDR1 SGHRS, CDR2 YFSETQ. Unmatched junction bases numbered 2, after V lost 4 bases and J lost 2 bases. This CDR3 region has 13 residues. The CDR3 DNA reads TGCGCCAGCAGCGTCAGGGGGCAAGAGACCCAGTACTTC. Translation: CASSVRGQETQYF.